Presented here are 15 T cell receptor beta chains from one specimen sequenced in a study of blood T cell repertoires in COVID-19. Libraries were prepared by immunoSEQ multiplex PCR; TCRdb keeps only in-frame clonotypes and omits some of them. The data show about 60,000 clones, around 90% seen once. Material for sequencing was peripheral blood. The receptors derive from a human donor with acute or convalescent COVID-19. The donor label of this sample is uncertain.

The rearrangement uses TRBV4-2 and TRBJ2-5, with 7 bases aligning to TRBD1. V shed 5 bases, J shed 0 bases, and the junction held 0 bases outside the gene matches. The CDR3 is 13 amino acids. Germline values: CDR1 LGHNA, CDR2 YNFKEQ. In nucleotides, the CDR3 is TGTGCCAGCAGCGGGACAGACCAAGAGACCCAGTACTTC. Amino acid sequence: CASSGTDQETQYF.

This rearrangement joins TRBV27 to TRBJ2-1; 7 nucleotides align to TRBD2. CDR3 length: 16 residues. Trimming took 4 bases from V and 5 from J; bases not matched to a gene: 11. Germline CDR1 MNHEY, CDR2 SMNVEV (reference sequence). CDR3 coding DNA: TGTGCCAGCAGTTCATACCATAGCGGGTCCCACAATGAGCAGTTCTTC. Its translation: CASSSYHSGSHNEQFF.

The rearrangement uses TRBV27 and TRBJ2-1; TRBD1 matches at 8 bases. CDR1 and CDR2 (germline): MNHEY, SMNVEV (reference sequence). The trim removed 7 bases at V and 4 bases at J, leaving 12 bases unmatched. This CDR3 has 16 amino acids. CDR3 in amino acids: CASILTRDRPYNEQFF. For the CDR3, the DNA is TGTGCCAGCATCCTAACACGGGACAGGCCGTACAATGAGCAGTTCTTC.

This clone was observed once. This rearrangement joins TRBV5-1 to TRBJ1-5; 8 nucleotides agree with TRBD1. V trimming: 4 bases; J trimming: 8 bases; junction bases outside the gene matches: 11. In germline, CDR1 is SGHRS, CDR2 YFSETQ. CDR3 length: 15 amino acids. The CDR3 DNA reads TGCGCCAGCAGCGTTGGACAGGGTAAAACTGAGCCCCAGCATTTT. Its protein product is CASSVGQGKTEPQHF.

The chain couples TRBV5-1 to TRBJ2-5; 7 bases fit TRBD2. This CDR3 has 15 amino acids. V gave up 4 bases and J gave up 1 base; unmatched junction bases: 7. Per germline, CDR1 SGHRS and CDR2 YFSETQ. The CDR3: CASSDVGEGQETQYF. CDR3 bases: TGCGCCAGCAGCGACGTCGGGGAGGGCCAAGAGACCCAGTACTTC.

The rearrangement links TRBV3-1 (or the pseudogene TRBV3-2) to TRBJ2-3; D is possibly TRBD1 (5 bases). CDR1 and CDR2 (germline): LGHDT, YNNKEL (reference sequence). The CDR3 has 14 residues. Between the trimmed V and J ends, which lost 9 bases and 0 bases, there was a span of 13 bases. CDR3 DNA: TGTGCCAGTAGCAGGACAAGTAGCACAGATACGCAGTATTTT. It is translated as CASSRTSSTDTQYF.

The J gene is TRBJ2-5, the V gene TRBV6-5; D might be TRBD2 (7 bases). CDR3 length: 14 residues. The germline V and J ends were trimmed by 5 bases and 8 bases, with 18 bases remaining between them. Per the germline V gene, CDR1 is MNHEY and CDR2 is SVGAGI. In DNA, the CDR3 is TGTGCCAGCAGTCCGGAGGGGGGGCAAGGAACCCAGTACTTC. This translates into CASSPEGGQGTQYF.

The chain combines TRBV5-1 with TRBJ1-3; the D gene is possibly TRBD1 (5 bases). The V gene's germline CDR1 is SGHRS and CDR2 YFSETQ. The CDR3 is 18 residues long. Trimming cost V 0 bases and J 0 bases, with 16 bases left between them. CDR3: CASSLAGGKGLSGNTIYF. The DNA of the CDR3 is TGCGCCAGCAGCTTGGCGGGGGGAAAGGGCCTCTCTGGAAACACCATATATTTT.

The chain combines TRBV10-3 with TRBJ2-3; TRBD2 matches 13 bases. This CDR3 spans 15 amino acids. The germline V gene has CDR1 ENHRY and CDR2 SYGVKD. Unmatched junction bases numbered 6, after V lost 10 bases and J lost 2 bases. This chain's CDR3 is CATKGLAGVTDTQYF. The CDR3 DNA reads as TGTGCCACCAAAGGACTAGCGGGAGTCACAGATACGCAGTATTTT.

A few counts support this clone. V and J are TRBV5-1 and TRBJ2-1; 8 bases match TRBD1. Per the germline V gene, CDR1 is SGHRS and CDR2 is YFSETQ. This CDR3 is built from 15 residues. Trimming removed 4 bases from V and 2 bases from J; junction bases left unmatched: 5. The CDR3 sequence is CASSRQGLAYNEQFF. The DNA of the CDR3 is TGCGCCAGCAGCCGACAGGGGCTTGCCTACAATGAGCAGTTCTTC.

This rearrangement joins TRBV2 to TRBJ2-2, with 7 bases identical to TRBD2. Germline V gene data show CDR1 as SNHLY and CDR2 as FYNNEI. The V and J ends lost 5 bases and 3 bases, in that order; junction bases with no gene match: 12. The CDR3 spans 17 residues. This chain's CDR3 is CASSTLSGRAHTGELFF. CDR3 nucleotide sequence: TGTGCCAGCAGTACCTTAAGTGGGAGGGCGCACACCGGGGAGCTGTTTTTT. Supplemented by reference TRBV2 and TRBJ2-2, the full variable domain reads EPEVTQTPSHQVTQMGQEVILRCVPISNHLYFYWYRQILGQKVEFLVSFYNNEISEKSEIFDDQFSVERPDGSNFTLKIRSTKLEDSAMYFCASSTLSGRAHTGELFFGEGSRLTVL.

This clone has a handful of counts. The chain couples TRBV10-1 to TRBJ2-6; D may be TRBD1 (5 bases). This CDR3 has 17 residues. Germline assignment: CDR1 WNHNN and CDR2 SYGVQD (reference sequence). The V gene lost 2 bases and the J gene lost 0 bases, with 11 bases spanning the gap. The CDR3 protein is CASSESRAASGANVLTF. The CDR3 DNA reads TGCGCCAGCAGTGAGAGCAGGGCAGCCTCTGGGGCCAACGTCCTGACTTTC.

The rearrangement uses TRBV7-8 and TRBJ2-5; 10 nucleotides match TRBD2. CDR1 and CDR2 from the germline V gene are SGHVS and FQNEAQ. Trimming cost V 3 bases and J 4 bases; bases outside gene matches: 5. The length of the CDR3 is 15 residues. In DNA form, the CDR3 reads TGTGCCAGCAGCTTCAGCGGGGGGGCCGTAGAGACCCAGTACTTC. This gives the protein CASSFSGGAVETQYF.

The chain links TRBV5-1 to TRBJ2-1; 7 bases fit TRBD1. CDR1 and CDR2 (germline): SGHRS, YFSETQ. V was clipped by 9 bases and J by 3 bases; unmatched bases: 3. The CDR3 has 12 amino acids. CDR3 residues: CATRQGYNEQFF. Written as DNA, the CDR3 is TGCGCCACCCGACAGGGCTACAATGAGCAGTTCTTC.

This chain connects TRBV2 to TRBJ1-5, with TRBD1 identical over 7 bases. The CDR3 extends over 13 amino acids. Germline-derived CDR1 and CDR2 are SNHLY and FYNNEI. The V gene end was trimmed by 8 bases and the J gene end by 3 bases; junction bases not matched to a gene: 4. DNA for the CDR3: TGTGCCAGCGCCGGACAGGCCAATCAGCCCCAGCATTTT. Translating gives CASAGQANQPQHF.